This entry features one T cell receptor (beta chain) sequence. Its specific antigen is unknown. Nothing much larger sits one base from this clone, and base qualities are not available. In the germline V gene, CDR1 corresponds to SGDLS and CDR2 to YYNGEE. Measured from the cysteine to the phenylalanine, the CDR3 is 16 residues long. Only the CDR3 part of the read is kept: 48 bases, read in frame from the first base. Deletion took 0 bases off V and 2 bases off J, with a span of 11 bases between the germline ends. The source of the sample is a study of cytomegalovirus exposure and HLA in healthy donors (dated by TCRdb to the late 2010s). A note on the overall study: According to an earlier analysis of several hundred of the donors, about 180 million T cells yielded 90 million to 130 million unique TCR beta sequences and approximately 280 Gb of sequence data. An early release covering about 600 HLA-typed donors comprised about 320 gigabases of sequencing data and around 80 million unique TCR sequences. Of the 350 to 450 genotyped donors, roughly 80% were placed in the genetic ancestry cluster associated with self-reported Caucasian donors. The study aimed to test whether signatures of past pathogen exposure could be identified by cataloging public T cell receptors. The T cell repertoires of 700 or so subjects were profiled by immunosequencing and related to cytomegalovirus serostatus. Along with the roughly 670-subject first cohort, a separate validation cohort of more than 90 different subjects was used. To predict cytomegalovirus infection status, the study combined high-throughput TCR immunosequencing, statistical association of individual TCRs with disease status, and machine learning. In a later analysis, previously published TCR beta repertoires from more than 500 donors were re-analyzed and high-resolution HLA genotyping was added so that TCR occurrence patterns could be studied. Rather than using new phenotypic data, the later analysis identified candidate immune exposures from TCR beta sequences and from how often those sequences occurred across donors. An earlier analysis of 587 of the donors used high-throughput TCR beta sequencing to judge whether each TCR beta V gene segment behaved as functional or pseudogenic. Donor age, sex, ethnicity and CMV serostatus were compiled alongside the repertoire data. Genome-wide SNP genotypes for about 55% of the roughly 670 donors were used in a later genetic analysis, which treated that subset as a discovery cohort. Every discovery cohort repertoire had been produced on one sequencing platform. HLA typing included class I and class II loci at four-digit resolution. The number of typed donors differed by locus: about 620-640 for A, B, C, DRB1 and DQB1; 522 for DQA1; roughly 600 for DPA1; and about 450 for DPB1. Because of strong linkage in the cohort, 4 to 6 DR-DQ haplotypes were treated as single units for association and clustering. On average, over 200,000 unique TCR beta nucleotide sequences were sequenced per donor among about 400 genotyped donors of the cohort, with approximately 18% of those sequences being non-productive.

On the study overall, not on this receptor specifically: In a later analysis, TCR association rates were found to vary across HLA loci, with the most associated TCRs seen for DRB1 alleles and the fewest for HLA-C alleles. A later analysis found that HLA-associated TCR beta chains were more clonally expanded and had lower generation probabilities than equally common non-associated chains. Only TCR beta chains were sequenced in this cohort, and the absence of alpha or paired-chain data limited detectable features. In both the original and validation cohorts, the classifier was reported to diagnose cytomegalovirus status with high specificity and sensitivity. A total of 150 to 200 TCR beta chains were listed by the study as associated with cytomegalovirus. Strong co-occurrence of HLA alleles, especially DR and DQ, made assigning TCR associations to individual alleles difficult. In vitro tests confirmed that a few of the cytomegalovirus-associated TCR beta chains recognize cytomegalovirus antigens. According to a later analysis, most CMV-associated TCR beta chains appeared to be HLA-restricted, and the HLA associations seemed to be driven largely by CMV exposure. A further reported finding was that TCR beta sequences accurately predicted the HLA-A and HLA-B alleles for most subjects in the first cohort. Most TCR sequences were observed very rarely across donors, whereas some public TCRs were present in many individuals. According to a later analysis, parvovirus B19, influenza, CMV and Epstein-Barr virus appeared linked to several top co-occurrence clusters. An earlier analysis of 587 of the donors showed that most TCR beta V segments appeared in productive rearrangements either about 90% or about 30% of the time, which broadly matched IMGT annotations. A cluster of highly shared sequence variants was judged likely to represent a technical artifact of the sequencing pipeline. Compared with the 666-donor mean, donors in an Asian-associated ancestry cluster had fewer N-insertions in productive TCRs, according to a later genetic analysis. A later genetic analysis associated a missense DCLRE1C variant with V-gene and J-gene trimming of TCR beta chains, and an independent cohort replicated the association. In a later analysis, some 17,000 TCR beta sequences were associated with specific HLA alleles at a false discovery rate of 0.05. The authors suggested that the approach could potentially be extended to other disease states and immunological phenotypes. The 87-base-pair reads could not distinguish some IMGT-functional V segments, including TRBV6-2 and TRBV6-3, so those segments were excluded. Immune exposure information for the cohort was limited to CMV serostatus. Around 16 rarely observed V segments, including chromosome 9 orphons, were excluded from the earlier analysis of just under 600 of the donors because counts were too low. Linkage disequilibrium might explain the correlated functional status among segregating V segments, but an unknown experimental factor could not be excluded. Sequencing depth was assumed to be roughly uniform across donors in the presence/absence analyses, though that assumption may not hold. Because some donors lacked HLA typing at each locus, the association tests relied only on the typed subset.

The cohort consisted of 666 healthy bone marrow donors. Cohort members were all nominally healthy when sampled, although unrecorded immune exposures were likely present. The donor tested CMV seronegative, placing the donor among the 350 or so seronegative members of the cohort. Each donor provided a peripheral blood sample, and peripheral blood mononuclear cells were used for TCR beta sequencing. The Qiagen DNeasy Blood Extraction Kit was used to extract genomic DNA from the blood cell samples. Libraries were constructed by the immunoSEQ multiplex PCR assay. For the multiplex PCR, a mixture combining 60 forward primers for TCR Vbeta segments and 13 reverse primers for TCR Jbeta segments was used. The CDR3 region of rearranged TCR beta genes was amplified from genomic DNA with a multiplex PCR assay. The Illumina HiSeq System was used to sequence the amplified TCR beta libraries as 87-base-pair reads. The source study handled its data this way. A later analysis tallied around 87 million unique TCR beta chains across the 610 or so repertoires, and about 10 million of those chains were shared by two or more donors. Raw reads were error-corrected and collapsed into unique sequences by a nearest-neighbor algorithm in which closely related sequences were merged to remove PCR and sequencing errors. Alignment of CDR3 sequences to IMGT reference sequences was used to assign V, D and J gene segments. For a sequence to be retained, at least a six-nucleotide match to both a V gene segment and a J gene segment was required. A rearrangement was called productive if the CDR3 had no stop codons and remained in frame with V and J, and every other rearrangement was called non-productive. CDR3 was defined by IMGT convention, running from the second conserved V-encoded cysteine to the conserved J-encoded phenylalanine. In an earlier analysis of 587 of the donors, sequences lacking an unambiguous match to a single V gene segment were excluded. In an earlier analysis of approximately 610 of the donors, V segments were called functional above 56.7% productive rearrangements and were called segregating when the between-donor standard deviation exceeded 5%. To diagnose cytomegalovirus status from the catalog of TCR beta chain sequences, a statistical classification framework was built. In a later analysis, TCR nucleotide sequences were compared against IMGT/GENE-DB human TR gene sequences so that V and J genes could be assigned. A later analysis assigned CDR3 sequences and most-parsimonious VDJ recombination scenarios with the TCRdist pipeline. In a later analysis, each TCR beta chain was defined by its CDR3 amino acid sequence together with its V-gene family, and reads without a unique V-gene family were excluded. In a later analysis, approximately 640 highly shared, low-generation-probability nucleotide sequences were removed to address suspected cross-contamination and a sequencing artifact. For each public chain, a later analysis derived a clonal expansion index from normalized ranks of inferred template counts within each repertoire. In a later analysis, generation probabilities were computed with a VDJ recombination model fitted to out-of-frame rearrangements, and the resulting probabilities were checked against IGoR. A later analysis scored TCR-TCR, TCR-HLA and TCR-CMV co-occurrence with hypergeometric tests, applying a repertoire-size bias correction to TCR pairs. In a later analysis, false discovery rates were estimated by permuting HLA or CMV assignments 20 times. In a later analysis, co-occurring TCRs were grouped with DBSCAN, and TCRdist sequence similarity was added when clustering was performed within HLA-allele-positive subsets. Repertoires with fewer than 30,000 or more than 120,000 public chains, plus five repertoires with anomalous nucleotide sharing, were excluded from co-occurrence clustering. Drawn from immuneACCESS, this table holds only the in-frame rearrangements with V and J called that TCRdb kept. Clones are partly lost; checked studies trace under half to an unresolved V gene and leave the rest unexplained. The V and J calls and the clone size are those of that table, but D and trimming were determined from the DNA. Recorded for this sample are approximately 140,000 clones; around 90% of them occurred a single time. The ten largest account for 0.4% to 0.55% of the sample.

The sample taken for sequencing was PBMCs. The source of this sequence is a woman aged 40-49 years in good health and CMV-seronegative. This receptor chain uses TRBV9 and TRBJ2-2, with the D segment identity uncertain. CDR3 reads: CASSVGSYLNTGELFF. In nucleotides, the sequence is TGTGCCAGCAGCGTAGGTAGCTACCTAAACACCGGGGAGCTGTTTTTT.